Each of the 18 T cell receptor beta chains below was sequenced from the same sample in a study of a mutant IDH1 vaccine in newly diagnosed glioma. Antigen specificity for these receptors is unknown. Only in-frame clones appear in the TCRdb table, and some are missing; sequencing was by immunoSEQ multiplex PCR. Of 77,000 or so clones listed, 80% to 90% are singletons. Time point noted: week 47, end of study. All doses held 300 ug of mutant IDH1 20-mer peptide, with topical imiquimod. Source: PBMCs, taken from a glioma patient whose treatment included an IDH1 peptide vaccine. The receptors shown here come from a man aged 35 to 55 with glioma.

This chain joins TRBV19 and TRBJ2-1, with a possible D match to TRBD1 (5 bases). This CDR3 is 13 amino acids long. CDR1 LNHDA and CDR2 SQIVND come from the germline V gene (reference sequence). Between the trimmed V and J ends, which lost 0 bases and 10 bases, there was a span of 10 bases. This chain's CDR3 is CASSIEGKGEQFF. The CDR3, as DNA: TGTGCCAGTAGTATAGAGGGTAAGGGGGAGCAGTTCTTC.

The genes are TRBV4-3 and TRBJ1-2, with 7 bases matching TRBD1. Germline V gene lookup returns CDR1 LGHNA and CDR2 YSLEER. There are 17 residues in the CDR3. V was pared by 4 bases and J by 0 bases, with 11 bases of the junction left unmatched. The CDR3 DNA sequence: TGCGCCAGCAGCCCAAAATTCGGGGACAGCTCTAACTATGGCTACACCTTC. Translating gives CASSPKFGDSSNYGYTF.

This clone was detected only a few times. This chain joins TRBV4-2 and TRBJ1-5, with D possibly being TRBD1 (5 bases). Germline V gene data show CDR1 as LGHNA and CDR2 as YNFKEQ. This CDR3 has 14 residues. The germline V and J ends were trimmed by 2 bases and 3 bases, with 8 bases remaining between them. Here the CDR3 DNA reads TGTGCCAGCAGCCAAAGGGACTACAATCAGCCCCAGCATTTT. Translation gives CASSQRDYNQPQHF.

CDR3 in DNA: TGTGCCAGCAGTTCCGGGACAGGAACATACAATGAGCAGTTCTTC. Translating it yields CASSSGTGTYNEQFF. This rearrangement joins TRBV6-4 to TRBJ2-1, with 8 bases identical to TRBD1. V lost 5 bases and J lost 4; bases outside the gene matches: 7. CDR3 length: 15 amino acids. The germline gives CDR1 MRHNA, CDR2 SNTAGT.

V usage is TRBV10-3 and J usage is TRBJ2-5, with D uncertain. The J call is in doubt because the DNA end fits TRBJ2-7 better. CDR1 and CDR2 (germline): ENHRY, SYGVKD. This CDR3 is 14 amino acids long. This CDR3 reads CAISELSSSYEQYF. Here the CDR3 DNA reads TGTGCCATCAGTGAGCTCTCGAGCTCCTACGAGCAGTACTTC.

The CDR3 DNA sequence: TGTGCCAGCAGACGGGACAACGTCTACAATGAGCAGTTCTTC. Translated, it gives CASRRDNVYNEQFF. The chain employs TRBV6-6 and TRBJ2-1; perhaps TRBD1 as D (6 bases). This CDR3 contains 14 residues. V lost 6 bases and J lost 3, with 12 bases in between. CDR1 and CDR2 (germline): MNHNY, SVGAGI (reference sequence).

In regard to this clone: Additional DNA sequences in this sample encode the identical CDR3. The V call is TRBV5-1, the J call TRBJ1-6, with TRBD1 identical over 7 bases. The CDR3 sequence is 19 residues long. V lost 4 bases, J lost 2 bases, and 15 bases stayed unmatched. Germline V gives CDR1 SGHRS, CDR2 YFSETQ. CDR3 region: CASSTYLQGKGTYNSPLHF. In nucleotides, the CDR3 is TGCGCCAGCAGCACCTACCTACAGGGGAAAGGAACCTATAATTCACCCCTCCACTTT.

The rearrangement links TRBV29-1 to TRBJ2-1, with 15 positions matching TRBD2. The CDR3 length is 17 residues. From germline, CDR1 is SQVTM and CDR2 ANQGSEA. V was clipped by 2 bases and J by 6 bases; unmatched bases: 8. The CDR3 bases are TGCAGCGTTGAACGGACTAGCGGGGGGGCGTTAGGCAATGAGCAGTTCTTC. This encodes CSVERTSGGALGNEQFF.

This clone was seen a few times. The chain has TRBV29-1 and TRBJ1-2; D is possibly TRBD1 (6 bases). CDR3 length: 12 residues. Per the germline V gene, CDR1 is SQVTM and CDR2 is ANQGSEA. V was clipped by 6 bases and J by 6 bases, with 14 bases between them. CDR3 DNA: TGCAGCGTCGCAACTTCAGGGGATGGCTACACCTTC. This codes for CSVATSGDGYTF.

The chain carries TRBV28 and TRBJ2-2, with D possibly matching TRBD2 (5 bases). Germline V gene data show CDR1 as MDHEN and CDR2 as SYDVKM. CDR3 size: 16 residues. Trimming removed 6 bases at V and 0 bases at J, with 14 bases between. The CDR3 is CASSLLSLANTGELFF. The CDR3 nucleotides read TGTGCCAGCAGCCTCCTCTCACTAGCGAACACCGGGGAGCTGTTTTTT. Looking up the rest from reference TRBV28 and TRBJ2-2 gives the full variable domain: DVKVTQSSRYLVKRTGEKVFLECVQDMDHENMFWYRQDPGLGLRLIYFSYDVKMKEKGDIPEGYSVSREKKERFSLILESASTNQTSMYLCASSLLSLANTGELFFGEGSRLTVL.

The DNA of the CDR3 is TGTGCCAGCAGCCGGACGGGCATCTACGAGCAGTACTTC. As protein: CASSRTGIYEQYF. The chain is built from TRBV7-2 and TRBJ2-7; D not resolved. Trimming pared 5 bases from V and 3 bases from J, leaving 11 bases between. This CDR3 comprises 13 residues. CDR1 is SGHTA and CDR2 is FQGNSA in the germline V gene.

This rearrangement joins TRBV5-1 to TRBJ1-4, with D possibly TRBD1 on 6 matching bases. Germline lookup yields CDR1 SGHRS and CDR2 YFSETQ. The CDR3 totals 15 residues. With 0 bases removed from V and 7 bases from J, the gap between germline ends came to 13 bases. In DNA form, the CDR3 reads TGCGCCAGCAGCTTGGCCCTGGGGGCAGGTGAAAAACTGTTTTTT. Translating it yields CASSLALGAGEKLFF.

The chain carries TRBV6-4 and TRBJ2-3; D possibly corresponds to TRBD2 (6 bases). V lost 4 bases to trimming and J lost 2 bases, with 13 bases between them. The CDR3 covers 15 residues. Germline values: CDR1 MRHNA, CDR2 SNTAGT. The CDR3: CASSVPAGLTDTQYF. CDR3 in DNA: TGTGCCAGCAGTGTCCCGGCGGGGCTCACAGATACGCAGTATTTT.

The rearrangement uses TRBV6-5 and TRBJ1-3, with D hard to call. Trimming removed 10 bases at V and 0 bases at J, with 10 bases between. From germline, CDR1 is MNHEY and CDR2 SVGAGI. CDR3 size: 13 residues. The CDR3 region has the DNA TGTGCCATCGGACGGAGCTCTGGAAACACCATATATTTT. Amino acid sequence: CAIGRSSGNTIYF.

The V and J genes are TRBV11-2 and TRBJ2-7; 11 bases line up with TRBD1. The germline gives CDR1 SGHAT, CDR2 FQNNGV. The V and J ends lost 11 bases and 5 bases, in that order; junction bases with no gene match: 5. The CDR3 has 12 amino acids. The DNA of the CDR3 is TGTGCCGTGGGACAGGGGGTCAACGAGCAGTACTTC. Its protein product is CAVGQGVNEQYF. Full variable domain (outside the CDR3, taken from reference TRBV11-2 and TRBJ2-7): EAGVAQSPRYKIIEKRQSVAFWCNPISGHATLYWYQQILGQGPKLLIQFQNNGVVDDSQLPKDRFSAERLKGVDSTLKIQPAKLEDSAVYLCAVGQGVNEQYFGPGTRLTVT.

This clone has only one observation. The rearrangement links TRBV5-6 to TRBJ2-2; TRBD2 might be the D (5 bases). V was cut by 4 bases and J by 0 bases, with 13 bases left in between. Germline-derived CDR1 and CDR2 are SGHDT and YYEEEE. CDR3 length: 16 residues. For the CDR3, the DNA is TGTGCCAGCAGCCTCGACGGAGGCCCGAACACCGGGGAGCTGTTTTTT. Protein product: CASSLDGGPNTGELFF.

The CDR3, as DNA: TGTGCCAGCTCACCGTTTGACATGAACACCGGGGAGCTGTTTTTT. As protein: CASSPFDMNTGELFF. The V call is TRBV18, the J call TRBJ2-2; no definite D call. The CDR3 length is 15 residues. The V and J ends lost 3 bases and 1 base respectively, with 9 bases between them. CDR1 is KGHSH and CDR2 is LQKENI in the germline V gene.

The chain recombines TRBV27 with TRBJ2-7; 7 nucleotides align to TRBD1. Germline CDR1 MNHEY, CDR2 SMNVEV (reference sequence). This CDR3 spans 16 amino acids. With V trimmed by 2 bases and J by 0 bases, 7 bases remained unmatched. The CDR3 nucleotides are TGTGCCAGCAGTTTAACAGGGGCCTGGGGCTCCTACGAGCAGTACTTC. Protein sequence: CASSLTGAWGSYEQYF.